This is a list of T cell receptor beta chains from one sample in a study of shared clonotypes between healthy human individuals. The data were produced by immunoSEQ multiplex PCR, yet TCRdb's version contains in-frame clones alone and is incomplete. This table holds just over 2,000,000 clones, roughly 94% found once. The sample comprised naive CD4+ T cells sorted from blood. These TCRs come from a man aged 18 to 29 in good health. Both conserved end residues are part of each CDR3. D genes are given only for firm matches. Where a row states a size, it is once, few, many or the class of an expanded clone; other rows omit it.

j_call | d_call | clone_size | v_call | cdr3_nt | cdr3_aa
TRBJ2-7 | TRBD2 | once | TRBV29-1 | TGCAGCGTTTTGTCGGGACTAGCGGGGTCTCACGAGCAGTACTTC | CSVLSGLAGSHEQYF
TRBJ1-1 | TRBD1 | NA | TRBV2 | TGTGCCAGCAGACCGACAGGGGGTCTCACTGAAGCTTTCTTT | CASRPTGGLTEAFF
TRBJ1-4 | NA | NA | TRBV30 | TGTGCCTGGAGCTTGTCCCCAGTCGGTGGGGAAAAACTGTTTTTT | CAWSLSPVGGEKLFF
TRBJ1-2 | NA | NA | TRBV27 | TGTGCCAGCAGTTTATCTTGGGACACCAGCTATGGCTACACCTTC | CASSLSWDTSYGYTF
TRBJ2-3 | TRBD2 | once | TRBV5-1 | TGCGCCAGCAGCATAGGGACTAGCGGGAGAGGCACAGATACGCAGTATTTT | CASSIGTSGRGTDTQYF
TRBJ2-3 | TRBD2 | NA | TRBV9 | TGTGCCAGCTCCCGGGGGGAGGATACGCAGTATTTT | CASSRGEDTQYF
TRBJ1-4 | NA | NA | TRBV6-6 | TGTGCCAGCAGTTACCGGGCGAGGGAAATTAATGAAAAACTGTTTTTT | CASSYRAREINEKLFF
TRBJ1-2 | NA | NA | TRBV28 | TGTGCCAGCAGTTTCCGACCCCTCTACGCCTATGGCTACACCTTC | CASSFRPLYAYGYTF
TRBJ1-4 | NA | NA | TRBV7-6 | TGTGCCAGCAGCTTATCTCAAATTAATGAAAAACTGTTTTTT | CASSLSQINEKLFF
TRBJ2-1 | TRBD1 | NA | TRBV29-1 | TGCAGCGTTGAAGATAGGACAGGGAAATACAATGAGCAGTTCTTC | CSVEDRTGKYNEQFF
TRBJ1-5 | TRBD1 | NA | TRBV7-8 | TGTGCCAGCAGCCCCCGACAGGGGAATCAGCCCCAGCATTTT | CASSPRQGNQPQHF
TRBJ1-4 | TRBD1 | NA | TRBV9 | TGTGCCAGCAGCGCGGACAGGGGGGCCGAAAAACTGTTTTTT | CASSADRGAEKLFF
TRBJ1-6 | NA | NA | TRBV18 | TGTGCCAGCTCACCAGGTCAGGCCATCAATAATTCACCCCTCCACTTT | CASSPGQAINNSPLHF
TRBJ2-2 | NA | once | TRBV10-1 | TGCGCCAGCAGTGTTGAGGTGTCTAGCGGGGAGCTGTTTTTT | CASSVEVSSGELFF
TRBJ1-5 | TRBD1 | NA | TRBV30 | TGTGCCTGGAGGGGACAGCGCCCCGAACAGCCCCAGCATTTT | CAWRGQRPEQPQHF
TRBJ1-2 | TRBD1 | NA | TRBV28 | TGTGCCAGCAGTTCCCCGTCATATAGGACAGGTGCTGGCTACACCTTC | CASSSPSYRTGAGYTF
TRBJ1-1 | NA | NA | TRBV7-2 | TGTGCCAGCAGCTCTTCTTGGGGGAACACTGAAGCTTTCTTT | CASSSSWGNTEAFF
TRBJ1-5 | TRBD1 | NA | TRBV2 | TGTGCCAGCTCCCGGGACAGGGATAATCAGCCCCAGCATTTT | CASSRDRDNQPQHF
TRBJ2-1 | TRBD2 | NA | TRBV12-5 | TGTGCTAGTGGTTTGGTAGTAGCGGGGGGGCCAAATGAGCAGTTCTTC | CASGLVVAGGPNEQFF
TRBJ2-1 | TRBD2 | NA | TRBV4-1 | TGCGCCAGCAGCCAATCCTTAGCGGGAGGTGTCCCGCCTTACAATGAGCAGTTCTTC | CASSQSLAGGVPPYNEQFF
TRBJ1-1 | TRBD1 | NA | TRBV4-2 | TGTGCCAGCAGCCCTCGGACAGGGGTCTCTCAAACTGAAGCTTTCTTT | CASSPRTGVSQTEAFF
TRBJ2-1 | NA | NA | TRBV15 | TGTGCCACCTCCTCCTGGGGCTCCTACAATGAGCAGTTCTTC | CATSSWGSYNEQFF
TRBJ1-1 | TRBD1 | NA | TRBV7-2 | TGTGCCAGCAGCACTCGACAGGGTTTCACTGAAGCTTTCTTT | CASSTRQGFTEAFF
TRBJ2-7 | NA | NA | TRBV5-8 | TGTGCCAGCAGCTTGGGCCCAGGGCCCTACGAGCAGTACTTC | CASSLGPGPYEQYF
TRBJ1-2 | NA | NA | TRBV10-1 | TGCGCCAGCAGTGAGTCTTTAGACGGGCTTGGTGGCTACACCTTC | CASSESLDGLGGYTF
TRBJ1-5 | NA | NA | TRBV27 | TGTGCCAGCAGTTCGACTTCGGGACATTATCAGCCCCAGCATTTT | CASSSTSGHYQPQHF
TRBJ1-5 | NA | NA | TRBV19 | TGTGCCAGTACCTTCGGACGTCAGCTGAGTCAGCCCCAGCATTTT | CASTFGRQLSQPQHF
TRBJ2-1 | NA | NA | TRBV6-5 | TGTGCCAGCAGTCCCGGAATGTTAATTTCCGGTGAGCAGTTCTTC | CASSPGMLISGEQFF
TRBJ1-6 | NA | NA | TRBV7-9 | TGTGCCAGCAGCTTAGGATGGTCCCGGGGCAGTCATAATTCACCCCTCCACTTT | CASSLGWSRGSHNSPLHF
TRBJ1-1 | TRBD1 | once | TRBV7-9 | TGTGCCAGCAGCTTAGTACCCCAGGGGGGGGGAGCTTTCTTT | CASSLVPQGGGAFF
TRBJ1-4 | NA | NA | TRBV6-6 | TGTGCCAGCACTAGCCAGGAGTATAGTGAAAAACTGTTTTTT | CASTSQEYSEKLFF
TRBJ2-7 | NA | NA | TRBV19 | TGTGCCAGTAGTATGTCCAGGGCCAGTCCTTACGAGCAGTACTTC | CASSMSRASPYEQYF
TRBJ1-2 | NA | once | TRBV2 | TGTGCCAGCAGTGAGAACAGGGAAGGGGGCTACACCTTC | CASSENREGGYTF
TRBJ1-6 | TRBD1 | NA | TRBV6-5 | TGTGCCAGCAGTTACGGAGGGACAGGGCACTCACCCCTCCACTTT | CASSYGGTGHSPLHF
TRBJ1-3 | NA | NA | TRBV29-1 | TGCAGCCTCCTGGGCTCTGGAAACACCATATATTTT | CSLLGSGNTIYF
TRBJ1-5 | NA | NA | TRBV7-8 | TGTGCCAGCATACCGGGTAGGACACAAAATCAGCCCCAGCATTTT | CASIPGRTQNQPQHF
TRBJ2-5 | TRBD2 | NA | TRBV30 | TGTGCCTGGAGGCCCAGCGGGAGGGTGTTGGAGACCCAGTACTTC | CAWRPSGRVLETQYF
TRBJ2-1 | NA | NA | TRBV7-3 | TGTGCCAGCAGCTTAAATAGCCTCTGGGGTGAGCAGTTCTTC | CASSLNSLWGEQFF
TRBJ1-4 | NA | NA | TRBV18 | TGTGCCAGCTCACCAGGGACTGGTGAAAAACTGTTTTTT | CASSPGTGEKLFF
TRBJ2-7 | TRBD2 | NA | TRBV30 | TGTGCCTGGGATAGTGGGACTAGCGCGTCAACGCAGTACTTC | CAWDSGTSASTQYF
TRBJ2-7 | NA | NA | TRBV10-3 | TGTGCCATCAGTGATTGGGGGGCCTCCTACGAGCAGTACTTC | CAISDWGASYEQYF
TRBJ1-1 | NA | many | TRBV4-1 | TGCGCCAGCAGCCAACCCTTAATGGACAGGAACACTGAAGCTTTCTTT | CASSQPLMDRNTEAFF
TRBJ2-7 | TRBD1 | once | TRBV2 | TGTGCCAGCAGTGCAGAGACAGGGTTTTCAAACGAGCAGTACTTC | CASSAETGFSNEQYF
TRBJ1-4 | NA | NA | TRBV11-2 | TGTGCCAGCAGCTTAGGAGGTGCGGGAAGAGATGAAAAACTGTTTTTT | CASSLGGAGRDEKLFF
TRBJ1-2 | NA | NA | TRBV19 | TGTGCCAGTAGTTCCCAGGTAGCTTCTAACTATGGCTACACCTTC | CASSSQVASNYGYTF
TRBJ1-5 | TRBD1 | NA | TRBV10-3 | TGTGCCATCAGTGAAGCAGGGGGCATTCAGCCCCAGCATTTT | CAISEAGGIQPQHF
TRBJ1-5 | NA | NA | TRBV6-1 | TGTGCCAGCAGGACAACAGGGCCACCTCAGCCCCAGCATTTT | CASRTTGPPQPQHF
TRBJ1-1 | NA | once | TRBV6-1 | TGTGCCAGCAGTTTTCGGACTTGGGACACTGAAGCTTTCTTT | CASSFRTWDTEAFF
TRBJ1-4 | TRBD1 | NA | TRBV5-1 | TGCGCCAGCAGCCTAACCGGGACAGGGGGCAATGAAAAACTGTTTTTT | CASSLTGTGGNEKLFF
TRBJ2-7 | NA | NA | TRBV7-2 | TGTGCCAGCAGCTTAGCGCGACAACAACCCTACGAGCAGTACTTC | CASSLARQQPYEQYF
TRBJ1-1 | NA | NA | TRBV7-9 | TGTGCCAGCTCCCGAGTGGGTATACCTGAAGCTTTCTTT | CASSRVGIPEAFF
TRBJ1-1 | NA | NA | TRBV20-1 | TGCAGTGCTACCGGGGGTACTGAAGCTTTCTTT | CSATGGTEAFF
TRBJ1-5 | NA | NA | TRBV5-6 | TGTGCCAGCAGCCAATCGGGGGGTTTTGGCAATCAGCCCCAGCATTTT | CASSQSGGFGNQPQHF